The 26 T cell receptor beta chains given below trace back to one sample, sequenced in a study of TIL therapy for anti-PD-1-resistant metastatic lung cancer. The immunoSEQ assay was v3. Sequencing used immunoSEQ multiplex PCR; TCRdb keeps in-frame clones, though not all of them. The sample has tens of thousands of clones; approximately 86% are singletons. The sample's time point: pre-treatment sample, taken before nivolumab and TIL therapy. This material consisted of blood, taken at baseline. The receptors here all came from a person between 25 and 80 years old with non-small cell lung cancer.

The rearrangement joins TRBV19 to TRBJ2-2; D is unclear. The CDR3 is made up of 13 amino acids. Germline V gene sequence: CDR1 LNHDA, CDR2 SQIVND (reference sequence). With 7 bases removed from V and 1 base from J, the gap between germline ends came to 7 bases. In nucleotides, the CDR3 is TGTGCCAGTAATCCGGGGAACACCGGGGAGCTGTTTTTT. This codes for CASNPGNTGELFF.

This sequence joins TRBV4-3 and TRBJ2-6; a weak D match, TRBD1 (6 bases). V lost 0 bases, J lost 4 bases, and 22 bases lay in between. CDR3 size: 20 residues. Germline V CDR1 and CDR2: LGHNA, YSLEER. CDR3 amino acids: CASSQDLGVRGTGGANVLTF. The CDR3 region has the DNA TGCGCCAGCAGCCAAGATCTTGGCGTCAGGGGCACGGGCGGGGCCAACGTCCTGACTTTC.

The chain is built from TRBV12-3 or TRBV12-4 and TRBJ2-2; no reliable D call. V was shortened by 0 bases and J by 7 bases, with 6 bases between the two germline ends. The CDR3 extends over 13 amino acids. CDR3 in amino acids: CASSLARGGELFF. The CDR3, as DNA: TGTGCCAGCAGTTTAGCGCGCGGCGGGGAGCTGTTTTTT.

CDR3 sequence: CATSDSQGPLDTQYF. The CDR3 region has the DNA TGTGCCACCAGTGATTCCCAGGGTCCTTTGGATACGCAGTATTTT. The chain has TRBV24-1 and TRBJ2-3, with TRBD1 as a possible D gene (5 bases). V was cut by 2 bases and J by 6 bases, with 14 bases left in between. The germline V gene encodes CDR1 KGHDR and CDR2 SFDVKD. The CDR3 runs to 15 residues.

This clone was seen only once. This sequence joins TRBV19 and TRBJ2-3; D might be TRBD2 (6 bases). The CDR3 is made up of 12 amino acids. Trimming stripped 10 bases from V and 7 bases from J, with 15 bases between. Germline V gene lookup returns CDR1 LNHDA and CDR2 SQIVND (reference sequence). CDR3 nucleotides: TGTGCCACCGCCGGACGGGGGAATACGCAGTATTTT. It yields the protein CATAGRGNTQYF.

The V gene is TRBV5-6, the J gene TRBJ2-5; no firm D call. The CDR3 covers 13 residues. From germline, CDR1 is SGHDT and CDR2 YYEEEE. V dropped 1 base and J dropped 5 bases, with 9 bases sitting between them. The CDR3 DNA is TGTGCCAGCAGCTTGAGGGTAATTGAGACCCAGTACTTC. It encodes CASSLRVIETQYF.

The V gene is TRBV29-1, the J gene TRBJ1-5; possibly TRBD1 for D (5 bases). Per the germline V gene, CDR1 is SQVTM and CDR2 is ANQGSEA. The V and J ends lost 8 bases and 4 bases respectively, with 21 bases between them. The CDR3 sequence is 15 residues long. CDR3 sequence: CSRDTQGRWNQPQHF. In DNA form, the CDR3 reads TGCAGCAGAGACACCCAGGGACGATGGAATCAGCCCCAGCATTTT.

In DNA form, the CDR3 reads TGTGCCAGTAGTACCGCCGTGATTCGGGAAAAACTGTTTTTT. This translates into CASSTAVIREKLFF. The V call is TRBV19, the J call TRBJ1-4; the D is unclear. Between the trimmed V and J ends, which lost 4 bases and 8 bases, there was a span of 14 bases. Germline V CDR1 and CDR2: LNHDA, SQIVND (reference sequence). There are 14 residues in the CDR3.

This chain connects TRBV18 to TRBJ2-3, with TRBD2 matching 8 bases. The CDR3 length is 16 residues. Unmatched junction bases numbered 8, after V lost 3 bases and J lost 3 bases. Per germline, CDR1 KGHSH and CDR2 LQKENI. The CDR3 sequence: CASSPDWAGGTDTQYF. The CDR3 region has the DNA TGTGCCAGCTCACCCGACTGGGCGGGGGGTACAGATACGCAGTATTTT.

This chain connects TRBV6-4 to TRBJ2-6; D gene ambiguous. The CDR3 sequence is 14 residues long. Trimming stripped 8 bases from V and 2 bases from J, with 10 bases between. Per the germline V gene, CDR1 is MRHNA and CDR2 is SNTAGT. CDR3 nucleotide sequence: TGTGCCAGCCAACGGAACCCTGGGGCCAACGTCCTGACTTTC. Translated: CASQRNPGANVLTF.

The gene calls are TRBV18 and TRBJ1-1; the D gene is possibly TRBD1 (5 bases). V dropped 3 bases and J dropped 3 bases, with 8 bases sitting between them. Germline lookup yields CDR1 KGHSH and CDR2 LQKENI. The CDR3 is 13 amino acids. This CDR3 reads CASSPQGHTEAFF. The CDR3 region has the DNA TGTGCCAGCTCACCTCAGGGTCACACTGAAGCTTTCTTT.

This clone appeared a single time. J is TRBJ1-5 and V is TRBV6-5; TRBD1 matches at 7 bases. V lost 10 bases and J lost 4; bases outside the gene matches: 10. Germline assignment: CDR1 MNHEY and CDR2 SVGAGI. The CDR3 covers 14 residues. As DNA, the CDR3 is TGTGCCACTAAGATCGACAGGGCAAATCAGCCCCAGCATTTT. Protein sequence: CATKIDRANQPQHF.

CDR3 coding DNA: TGCAGCGTTGATCCGGGCTTATACAATGAGCAGTTCTTC. Translating gives CSVDPGLYNEQFF. The rearrangement uses TRBV29-1 and TRBJ2-1; D call uncertain. Germline V gene lookup returns CDR1 SQVTM and CDR2 ANQGSEA. V shed 3 bases and J shed 4 bases, with 10 bases lying between them. The CDR3 has 13 amino acids.

CDR3 bases: TGCAGCGTAGCCGGGACCCTCGAGCAGTACTTC. Residues: CSVAGTLEQYF. The chain joins TRBV29-1 to TRBJ2-7, with D perhaps matching TRBD1 or TRBD2 (5 bases each). Germline CDR1 reads SQVTM; CDR2 reads ANQGSEA. V lost 6 bases to trimming and J lost 6 bases, with 12 bases between them. The length of the CDR3 is 11 residues.

The V call is TRBV18, the J call TRBJ1-4; 9 nucleotides match TRBD1. Germline V gene data show CDR1 as KGHSH and CDR2 as LQKENI. Losses at the gene ends were 4 bases for V and 4 bases for J; bases not matched to a gene: 10. CDR3 size: 17 residues. The CDR3 spells CASSLRSGTGINEKLFF. The CDR3 coding sequence is TGTGCCAGCTCACTTCGATCCGGGACAGGGATTAATGAAAAACTGTTTTTT. The whole variable domain, remainder taken from reference TRBV18 and TRBJ1-4, is NAGVMQNPRHLVRRRGQEARLRCSPMKGHSHVYWYRQLPEEGLKFMVYLQKENIIDESGMPKERFSAEFPKEGPSILRIQQVVRGDSAAYFCASSLRSGTGINEKLFFGSGTQLSVL.

The chain recombines TRBV6-5 with TRBJ1-2, with no clear D. The CDR3 totals 13 residues. Trimming stripped 6 bases from V and 3 bases from J, with 11 bases between. The germline V gene encodes CDR1 MNHEY and CDR2 SVGAGI. CDR3: CASRSTVDYGYTF. The CDR3 DNA reads TGTGCCAGCAGGAGCACAGTCGACTATGGCTACACCTTC.

This chain links TRBV28 with TRBJ1-6; maybe TRBD1 (5 bases). Germline CDR1 is MDHEN and CDR2 is SYDVKM. This CDR3 is 14 amino acids long. Trimming pared 0 bases from V and 6 bases from J, leaving 6 bases between. The CDR3 is CASSLWTANSPLHF. In nucleotides, the CDR3 is TGTGCCAGCAGTTTATGGACAGCTAATTCACCCCTCCACTTT.

The chain employs TRBV9 and TRBJ2-5; 8 positions agree with TRBD1. The length of the CDR3 is 16 residues. Germline-derived CDR1 and CDR2 are SGDLS and YYNGEE. Unmatched junction bases numbered 8, after V lost 4 bases and J lost 0 bases. The CDR3 loop is CASSPPLGQDQETQYF. The CDR3 DNA sequence: TGTGCCAGCAGCCCTCCCCTGGGACAGGACCAAGAGACCCAGTACTTC.

This chain's CDR3 is CASSSSGLAGGGNEQFF. CDR3 DNA: TGTGCCAGCAGCTCTTCGGGACTAGCGGGAGGGGGCAATGAGCAGTTCTTC. This chain joins TRBV7-2 and TRBJ2-1; 16 bases are shared with TRBD2. CDR1 is SGHTA, CDR2 FQGNSA, per germline. This CDR3 region has 17 residues. The V segment lost 4 bases and the J segment 6 bases; nucleotides outside the gene matches: 6.

V gene TRBV5-1 combines with J gene TRBJ2-3, with 10 bases aligning to TRBD2. Trimming cost V 5 bases and J 3 bases; bases outside gene matches: 3. Per germline, CDR1 SGHRS and CDR2 YFSETQ. This CDR3 region has 14 residues. CDR3: CASRKLAGTDTQYF. The CDR3 DNA reads as TGCGCCAGCAGGAAACTAGCGGGGACAGATACGCAGTATTTT.

This chain connects TRBV29-1 to TRBJ2-7, with D hard to call. Per the germline V gene, CDR1 is SQVTM and CDR2 is ANQGSEA. This CDR3 is built from 13 residues. V gave up 3 bases and J gave up 7 bases, with 16 bases separating them. The CDR3 DNA reads as TGCAGCGTTGATCTGGCAGGAGTAGGGGAGCAGTACTTC. Residues: CSVDLAGVGEQYF.

This clone was seen only a few times. The chain couples TRBV4-2 to TRBJ2-2; the match to TRBD2 covers 9 bases. This CDR3 has 15 amino acids. Looked up from germline, CDR1 is LGHNA and CDR2 is YNFKEQ. V lost 1 base and J lost 6; bases outside the gene matches: 3. This CDR3 reads CASSQGTSEAGELFF. The CDR3 nucleotides read TGTGCCAGCAGCCAAGGGACTAGCGAGGCCGGGGAGCTGTTTTTT.

This rearrangement joins TRBV7-9 to TRBJ2-3; D is possibly TRBD1 or TRBD2 (6 bases each). This CDR3 has 17 amino acids. V was cut by 0 bases and J by 2 bases, with 15 bases left in between. Per germline, CDR1 SEHNR and CDR2 FQNEAQ (reference sequence). DNA of the CDR3: TGTGCCAGCAGCTTAGCTGGGGGCGGGGAGTACACAGATACGCAGTATTTT. It codes for CASSLAGGGEYTDTQYF.

The rearrangement links TRBV7-2 to TRBJ1-1; tentatively, D is TRBD1 (6 bases). Germline lookup yields CDR1 SGHTA and CDR2 FQGNSA. The V and J ends lost 0 bases and 2 bases respectively, with 16 bases between them. This CDR3 is built from 17 residues. This CDR3 reads CASSLAYREMFNTEAFF. Here the CDR3 DNA reads TGTGCCAGCAGCTTAGCCTACAGGGAGATGTTTAACACTGAAGCTTTCTTT.

The V and J genes are TRBV30 and TRBJ2-7; 10 bases line up with TRBD2. Germline V CDR1 and CDR2: GTSNPN, SVGIG (reference sequence). With V trimmed by 2 bases and J by 4 bases, 5 bases remained unmatched. The CDR3 is 14 amino acids. The CDR3 DNA is TGTGCCTGGAGTATAAGCGGGGGGGCATACGAGCAGTACTTC. This encodes CAWSISGGAYEQYF.

This rearrangement joins TRBV7-6 to TRBJ2-7; the D is unclear. V shed 5 bases and J shed 3 bases, with 11 bases lying between them. Per the germline V gene, CDR1 is SGHVS and CDR2 is FNYEAQ. The CDR3 contains 13 residues. The CDR3 protein is CASSPKASYEQYF. CDR3 DNA sequence: TGTGCCAGCAGCCCTAAGGCTAGCTACGAGCAGTACTTC.